These 18 T cell receptor beta chains were all obtained from the same sample, sequenced in a study of coeliac disease. Method: immunoSEQ multiplex PCR; TCRdb's copy keeps in-frame clones and lacks some. The sample yields thousands of clones, 55% to 65% seen once. Sequencing was performed on lamina propria lymphocytes from the gut. The source of these receptors is a woman aged 60-75 years with active celiac disease.

This clone was found a few times. The V and J genes are TRBV6-5 and TRBJ1-2; a possible D gene is TRBD1 (5 bases). The CDR3 spans 13 residues. Trimming left V 2 bases short and J 4 bases short, with 8 bases between. Germline V gives CDR1 MNHEY, CDR2 SVGAGI. The CDR3 is CASSYRGIYGYTF. DNA of the CDR3: TGTGCCAGCAGTTACAGGGGCATCTATGGCTACACCTTC.

The CDR3: CATSREGGDTEAFF. CDR3 in DNA: TGTGCCACCAGCAGAGAAGGGGGGGACACTGAAGCTTTCTTT. The J gene is TRBJ1-1, the V gene TRBV15; D might be TRBD1 (6 bases). This CDR3 spans 14 amino acids. V was pared by 0 bases and J by 3 bases, with 8 bases between. The germline V gene encodes CDR1 LNHNV and CDR2 YYDKDF (reference sequence).

Here the CDR3 DNA reads TGCGCCAGCAGCGAAACGAGGACATCCAACACTGAAGCTTTCTTT. Its protein product is CASSETRTSNTEAFF. V is TRBV4-3 and J is TRBJ1-1, with a possible D match to TRBD1 (5 bases). This CDR3 has 15 residues. Germline V gene lookup returns CDR1 LGHNA and CDR2 YSLEER. V shed 5 bases and J shed 2 bases, with 15 bases lying between them.

The chain employs TRBV7-2 and TRBJ1-4; TRBD1 matches 8 bases. Germline CDR1 and CDR2: SGHTA and FQGNSA. Germline trimming cut 4 bases from V and 6 bases from J; bases unmatched to any gene: 1. This CDR3 is 13 amino acids long. In DNA form, the CDR3 reads TGTGCCAGCAGCTACAGGGGGGATGAAAAACTGTTTTTT. Translating it yields CASSYRGDEKLFF.

The chain couples TRBV28 to TRBJ2-7; no firm D call. Germline CDR1 is MDHEN and CDR2 is SYDVKM. The CDR3 length is 12 residues. The V and J ends lost 6 bases and 4 bases respectively, with 10 bases between them. The CDR3 nucleotides are TGTGCCAGCAGAACTTTAGAGTACGAGCAGTACTTC. Amino acids: CASRTLEYEQYF.

The rearrangement uses TRBV25-1 and TRBJ2-5; a weak D match, TRBD1 (6 bases). The length of the CDR3 is 15 residues. Per germline, CDR1 MGHDK and CDR2 SYGVNS. V dropped 3 bases and J dropped 5 bases, with 16 bases sitting between them. The CDR3 bases are TGTGCCAGCAGTGATTCCGGGACACCGACGGAGACCCAGTACTTC. Its protein is CASSDSGTPTETQYF.

This chain connects TRBV28 to TRBJ1-2; the match to TRBD1 covers 7 bases. V was pared by 6 bases and J by 5 bases, with 3 bases of the junction left unmatched. Germline V gene lookup returns CDR1 MDHEN and CDR2 SYDVKM. CDR3 length: 12 residues. The CDR3 bases are TGTGCCAGCAGCAGGGGGTGGTATGGCTACACCTTC. Its protein is CASSRGWYGYTF.

The V gene is TRBV15, the J gene TRBJ2-3; 9 bases agree with TRBD2. Germline CDR1 and CDR2: LNHNV and YYDKDF (reference sequence). This CDR3 contains 18 residues. With V trimmed by 0 bases and J by 2 bases, 9 bases remained unmatched. CDR3 coding DNA: TGTGCCACCAGCAGAGATGGGGTGGCGGGAGGGGTCACAGATACGCAGTATTTT. The encoded protein is CATSRDGVAGGVTDTQYF. Full variable domain (rest looked up from reference TRBV15 and TRBJ2-3): DAMVIQNPRYQVTQFGKPVTLSCSQTLNHNVMYWYQQKSSQAPKLLFHYYDKDFNNEADTPDNFQSRRPNTSFCFLDIRSPGLGDTAMYLCATSRDGVAGGVTDTQYFGPGTRLTVL.

This clone ranks as medium-sized. This rearrangement joins TRBV29-1 to TRBJ1-2, with TRBD1 identical over 8 bases. V was pared by 3 bases and J by 8 bases, with 8 bases of the junction left unmatched. CDR1 and CDR2 (germline): SQVTM, ANQGSEA. The CDR3 runs 13 residues. As DNA, the CDR3 is TGCAGCGTTGACCTTGGACAGGGAAGAGGCTACACCTTC. Amino acids: CSVDLGQGRGYTF.

This rearrangement joins TRBV5-6 to TRBJ2-3; D gene uncertain. CDR1 is SGHDT and CDR2 is YYEEEE in the germline V gene. V dropped 0 bases and J dropped 8 bases, with 10 bases sitting between them. The CDR3 consists of 13 residues. The CDR3 protein is CASSLAVSVTQYF. CDR3 nucleotide sequence: TGTGCCAGCAGCTTGGCTGTAAGCGTTACGCAGTATTTT.

The CDR3 region is CAGQGGTDTQYF. CDR3 coding DNA: TGTGCCGGACAGGGGGGGACAGATACGCAGTATTTT. The chain carries TRBV2 and TRBJ2-3; TRBD1 matches 10 bases. Germline loops: CDR1 SNHLY, CDR2 FYNNEI. The CDR3 covers 12 residues. Germline trimming cut 11 bases from V and 3 bases from J; bases unmatched to any gene: 2. The full variable domain, completed using reference TRBV2 and TRBJ2-3, is EPEVTQTPSHQVTQMGQEVILRCVPISNHLYFYWYRQILGQKVEFLVSFYNNEISEKSEIFDDQFSVERPDGSNFTLKIRSTKLEDSAMYFCAGQGGTDTQYFGPGTRLTVL.

The rearrangement joins TRBV7-6 to TRBJ1-2; 7 bases map to TRBD1. Per the germline V gene, CDR1 is SGHVS and CDR2 is FNYEAQ. V lost 5 bases and J lost 7; bases outside the gene matches: 7. The CDR3 extends over 13 amino acids. The CDR3 loop is CASSTGARGGYTF. The CDR3 DNA sequence: TGTGCCAGCAGCACAGGGGCCAGGGGTGGCTACACCTTC.

J is TRBJ2-7 and V is TRBV9, with 10 positions matching TRBD1. Unmatched junction bases numbered 11, after V lost 4 bases and J lost 4 bases. Germline CDR1 and CDR2: SGDLS and YYNGEE. This CDR3 has 16 amino acids. CDR3 DNA: TGTGCCAGCAGCCCCCATGGGGACAGGGGAACTTACGAGCAGTACTTC. Protein: CASSPHGDRGTYEQYF.

This clone was picked up a small number of times. The gene calls are TRBV19 and TRBJ1-6, with 7 nucleotides matching TRBD1. The CDR3 runs to 17 residues. V shed 0 bases and J 14 bases; nucleotides not matched to a gene: 16. Germline V gene sequence: CDR1 LNHDA, CDR2 SQIVND (reference sequence). Here the CDR3 DNA reads TGTGCCAGTAGTATAGATCTATCGGGGACAGCCCAGGGGACCCTCCACTTT. Residues: CASSIDLSGTAQGTLHF.

V is TRBV28 and J is TRBJ2-7; 9 nucleotides agree with TRBD1. Germline-derived CDR1 and CDR2 are MDHEN and SYDVKM. This CDR3 region has 15 residues. Germline trimming cut 2 bases from V and 6 bases from J; bases unmatched to any gene: 8. CDR3 DNA: TGTGCCAGCAGTTTACCTTGGGACAGGGCAAGCGAGCAGTACTTC. Translated, it gives CASSLPWDRASEQYF.

The chain recombines TRBV30 with TRBJ1-2, with 7 bases aligning to TRBD1. The junction had 7 bases not matched to a gene; V was cut back by 5 bases and J by 4 bases. Germline V gene lookup returns CDR1 GTSNPN and CDR2 SVGIG (reference sequence). The CDR3 length is 13 residues. CDR3 sequence reads: CAWSGQTLYGYTF. Written as DNA, the CDR3 is TGTGCCTGGTCGGGACAGACCCTCTATGGCTACACCTTC.

The chain combines TRBV27 with TRBJ2-7; unclear D gene. Germline V lookup: CDR1 MNHEY, CDR2 SMNVEV (reference sequence). The CDR3 has 15 amino acids. Trimming stripped 2 bases from V and 3 bases from J, with 14 bases between. The CDR3 nucleotides read TGTGCCAGCAGTTTAGGTTTCCTTTCGGGCTACGAGCAGTACTTC. Residues: CASSLGFLSGYEQYF.

This chain links TRBV30 with TRBJ2-5, with D tentatively TRBD2 (5 bases). V was cut by 0 bases and J by 9 bases, with 17 bases left in between. CDR1 and CDR2 from the germline V gene are GTSNPN and SVGIG (reference sequence). There are 14 residues in the CDR3. The CDR3 protein is CAWSVSRAPSAQYF. The CDR3 DNA reads as TGTGCCTGGAGTGTCTCGAGGGCCCCTTCGGCCCAGTACTTC. The entire variable domain, with the rest obtained from reference TRBV30 and TRBJ2-5, is as follows: SQTIHQWPATLVQPVGSPLSLECTVEGTSNPNLYWYRQAAGRGLQLLFYSVGIGQISSEVPQNLSASRPQDRQFILSSKKLLLSDSGFYLCAWSVSRAPSAQYFGPGTRLLVL.